This T cell receptor (beta chain) comes out of a study of CD8 T cells in cerebrospinal fluid in Alzheimer's disease. Turning to the study itself: CSF T cell clonal expansion was assessed by plate-based nested PCR and droplet-based sequencing.

No participant had an acute infectious disease, and all were physically fit. A live/dead marker was used to sort live CSF cells for droplet sequencing. Frequency places this clonotype as medium-sized. Using the 10x single-cell sequencing reads, TCRdb records one entry per CDR3 protein without DNA. The sample table includes approximately 1,200 distinct CDR3 sequences. Germline-derived CDR1 and CDR2 are MNHEY and SVGAGI. The CDR3 runs to 13 residues. Input material: cerebrospinal fluid. The rearrangement uses TRBV6-5 and TRBJ1-6. The TCR comes from a human donor in good health. This CDR3 reads CASRLSANSPLHF.